Sequencing of this TCR beta chain was carried out in a study of shared clonotypes between healthy human individuals. Sequenced by immunoSEQ multiplex PCR; TCRdb stores in-frame clones only, minus some. The sample lists approximately 600,000 clones, approximately 95% occurring once. As defined, naive CD8 cells were CD45RO-negative and positively selected for CCR7, with terminally differentiated effector memory CD45RA+ cells excluded. CDR1 and CDR2 from the germline V gene are SGHVS and FNYEAQ. The ends were cut back, 5 bases at V and 4 bases at J, with 9 bases in the middle. This CDR3 comprises 13 residues.

Sequencing was carried out using naive CD8+ T cells sorted from blood. V gene TRBV7-6 combines with J gene TRBJ2-1, with D perhaps matching TRBD2 (5 bases). This TCR was recovered from a woman aged 25 to 39 in good health. Here the CDR3 DNA reads TGTGCCAGCAGCCCGGGGTATTACAATGAGCAGTTCTTC. Its translation is CASSPGYYNEQFF. The whole variable domain, remainder taken from reference TRBV7-6 and TRBJ2-1, is GAGVSQSPRYKVTKRGQDVALRCDPISGHVSLYWYRQALGQGPEFLTYFNYEAQQDKSGLPNDRFSAERPEGSISTLTIQRTEQRDSAMYRCASSPGYYNEQFFGPGTRLTVL.